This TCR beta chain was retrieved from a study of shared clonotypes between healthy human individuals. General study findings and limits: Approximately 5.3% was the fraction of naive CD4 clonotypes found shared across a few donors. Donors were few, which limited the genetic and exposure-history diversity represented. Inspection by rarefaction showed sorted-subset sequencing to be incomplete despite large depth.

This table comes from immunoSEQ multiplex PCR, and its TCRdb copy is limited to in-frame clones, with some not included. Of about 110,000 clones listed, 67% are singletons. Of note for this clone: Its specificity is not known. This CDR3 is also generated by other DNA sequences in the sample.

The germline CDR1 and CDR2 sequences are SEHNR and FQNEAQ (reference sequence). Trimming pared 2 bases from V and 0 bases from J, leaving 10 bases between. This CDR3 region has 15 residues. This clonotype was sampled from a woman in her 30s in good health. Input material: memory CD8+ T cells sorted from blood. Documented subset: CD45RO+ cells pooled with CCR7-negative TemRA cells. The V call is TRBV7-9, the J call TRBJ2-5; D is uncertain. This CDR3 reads CASSLKLTNQETQYF. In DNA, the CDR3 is TGTGCCAGCAGCTTAAAATTGACAAACCAAGAGACCCAGTACTTC.